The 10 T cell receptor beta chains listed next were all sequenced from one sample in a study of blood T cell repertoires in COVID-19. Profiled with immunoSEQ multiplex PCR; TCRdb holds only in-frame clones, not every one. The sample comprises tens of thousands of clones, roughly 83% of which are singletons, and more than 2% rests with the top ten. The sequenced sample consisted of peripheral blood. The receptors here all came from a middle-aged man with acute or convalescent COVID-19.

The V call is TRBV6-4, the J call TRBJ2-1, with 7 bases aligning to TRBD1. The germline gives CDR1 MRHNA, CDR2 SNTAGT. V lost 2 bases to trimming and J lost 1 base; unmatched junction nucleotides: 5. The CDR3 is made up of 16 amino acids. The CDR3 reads CASSDTNRGSYNEQFF. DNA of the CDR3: TGTGCCAGCAGTGACACCAACAGGGGTTCCTACAATGAGCAGTTCTTC.

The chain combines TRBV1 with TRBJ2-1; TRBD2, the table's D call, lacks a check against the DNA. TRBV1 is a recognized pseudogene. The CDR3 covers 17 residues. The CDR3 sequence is CTSSQDRAGRNSNEQFF. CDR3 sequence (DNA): TGCACCAGCAGCCAAGATCGGGCGGGGCGTAATAGCAATGAGCAGTTCTTC.

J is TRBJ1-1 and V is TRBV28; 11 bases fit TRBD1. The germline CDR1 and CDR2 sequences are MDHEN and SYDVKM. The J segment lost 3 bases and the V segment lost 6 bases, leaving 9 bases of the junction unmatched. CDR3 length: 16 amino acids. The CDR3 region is CASRGWAGQGDTEAFF. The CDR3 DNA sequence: TGTGCCAGCAGAGGGTGGGCGGGACAGGGGGACACTGAAGCTTTCTTT.

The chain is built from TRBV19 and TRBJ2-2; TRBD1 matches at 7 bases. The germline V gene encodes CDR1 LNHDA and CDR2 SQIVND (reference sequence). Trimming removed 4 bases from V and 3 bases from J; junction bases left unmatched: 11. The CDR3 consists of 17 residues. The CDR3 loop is CASSTELYRGHTGELFF. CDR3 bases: TGTGCCAGTAGTACGGAACTCTACAGGGGTCACACCGGGGAGCTGTTTTTT.

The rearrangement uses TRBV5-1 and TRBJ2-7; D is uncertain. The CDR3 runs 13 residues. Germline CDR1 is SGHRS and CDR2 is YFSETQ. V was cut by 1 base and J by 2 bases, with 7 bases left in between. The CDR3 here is CASSLPDTYEQYF. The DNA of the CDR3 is TGCGCCAGCAGCTTGCCTGACACCTACGAGCAGTACTTC.

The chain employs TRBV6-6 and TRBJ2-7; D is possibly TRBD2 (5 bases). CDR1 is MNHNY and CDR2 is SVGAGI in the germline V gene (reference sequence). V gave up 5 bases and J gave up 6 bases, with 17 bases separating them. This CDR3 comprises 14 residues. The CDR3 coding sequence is TGTGCCAGCAGTCGGACTCCCGAAGGAGGCGAGCAGTACTTC. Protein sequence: CASSRTPEGGEQYF.

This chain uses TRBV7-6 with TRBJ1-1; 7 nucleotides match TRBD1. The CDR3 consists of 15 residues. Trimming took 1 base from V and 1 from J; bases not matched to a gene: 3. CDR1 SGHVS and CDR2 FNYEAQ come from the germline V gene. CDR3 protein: CASSLDRGSNTEAFF. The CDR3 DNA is TGTGCCAGCAGCTTAGACAGGGGATCGAACACTGAAGCTTTCTTT.

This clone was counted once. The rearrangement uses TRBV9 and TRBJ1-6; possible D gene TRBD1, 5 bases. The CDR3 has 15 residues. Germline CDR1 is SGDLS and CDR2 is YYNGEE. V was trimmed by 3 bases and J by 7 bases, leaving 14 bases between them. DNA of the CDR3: TGTGCCAGCAGCGCCCTGGGACTGATAAATTCACCCCTCCACTTT. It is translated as CASSALGLINSPLHF.

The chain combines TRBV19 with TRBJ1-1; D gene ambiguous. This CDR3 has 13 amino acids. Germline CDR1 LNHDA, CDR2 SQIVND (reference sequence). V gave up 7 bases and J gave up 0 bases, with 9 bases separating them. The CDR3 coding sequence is TGTGCCAGTACGTGGGCAGTGAACACTGAAGCTTTCTTT. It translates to CASTWAVNTEAFF.

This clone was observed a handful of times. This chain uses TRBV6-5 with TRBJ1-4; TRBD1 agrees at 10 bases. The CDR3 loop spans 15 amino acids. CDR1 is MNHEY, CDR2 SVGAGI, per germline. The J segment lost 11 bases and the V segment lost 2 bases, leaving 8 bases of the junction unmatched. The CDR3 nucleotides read TGTGCCAGCAGTTACACCGGGACAGGGGCGAGGAAACTGTTTTTT. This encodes CASSYTGTGARKLFF.